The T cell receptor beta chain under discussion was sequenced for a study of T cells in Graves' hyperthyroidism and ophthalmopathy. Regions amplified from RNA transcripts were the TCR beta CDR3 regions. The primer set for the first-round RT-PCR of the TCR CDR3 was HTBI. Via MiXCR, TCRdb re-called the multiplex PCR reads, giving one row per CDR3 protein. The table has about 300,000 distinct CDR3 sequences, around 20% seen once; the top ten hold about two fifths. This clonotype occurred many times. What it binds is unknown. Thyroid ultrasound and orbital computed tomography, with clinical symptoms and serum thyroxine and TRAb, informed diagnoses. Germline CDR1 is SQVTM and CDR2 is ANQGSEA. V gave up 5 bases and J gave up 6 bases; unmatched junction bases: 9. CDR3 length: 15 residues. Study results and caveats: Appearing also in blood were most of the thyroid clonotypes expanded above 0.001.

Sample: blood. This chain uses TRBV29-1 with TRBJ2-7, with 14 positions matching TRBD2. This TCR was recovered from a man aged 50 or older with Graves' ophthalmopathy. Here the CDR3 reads CSVTGTSGSMSEQYF. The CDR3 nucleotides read TGCAGCGTTACCGGGACTAGCGGGAGTATGAGCGAGCAGTACTTC.